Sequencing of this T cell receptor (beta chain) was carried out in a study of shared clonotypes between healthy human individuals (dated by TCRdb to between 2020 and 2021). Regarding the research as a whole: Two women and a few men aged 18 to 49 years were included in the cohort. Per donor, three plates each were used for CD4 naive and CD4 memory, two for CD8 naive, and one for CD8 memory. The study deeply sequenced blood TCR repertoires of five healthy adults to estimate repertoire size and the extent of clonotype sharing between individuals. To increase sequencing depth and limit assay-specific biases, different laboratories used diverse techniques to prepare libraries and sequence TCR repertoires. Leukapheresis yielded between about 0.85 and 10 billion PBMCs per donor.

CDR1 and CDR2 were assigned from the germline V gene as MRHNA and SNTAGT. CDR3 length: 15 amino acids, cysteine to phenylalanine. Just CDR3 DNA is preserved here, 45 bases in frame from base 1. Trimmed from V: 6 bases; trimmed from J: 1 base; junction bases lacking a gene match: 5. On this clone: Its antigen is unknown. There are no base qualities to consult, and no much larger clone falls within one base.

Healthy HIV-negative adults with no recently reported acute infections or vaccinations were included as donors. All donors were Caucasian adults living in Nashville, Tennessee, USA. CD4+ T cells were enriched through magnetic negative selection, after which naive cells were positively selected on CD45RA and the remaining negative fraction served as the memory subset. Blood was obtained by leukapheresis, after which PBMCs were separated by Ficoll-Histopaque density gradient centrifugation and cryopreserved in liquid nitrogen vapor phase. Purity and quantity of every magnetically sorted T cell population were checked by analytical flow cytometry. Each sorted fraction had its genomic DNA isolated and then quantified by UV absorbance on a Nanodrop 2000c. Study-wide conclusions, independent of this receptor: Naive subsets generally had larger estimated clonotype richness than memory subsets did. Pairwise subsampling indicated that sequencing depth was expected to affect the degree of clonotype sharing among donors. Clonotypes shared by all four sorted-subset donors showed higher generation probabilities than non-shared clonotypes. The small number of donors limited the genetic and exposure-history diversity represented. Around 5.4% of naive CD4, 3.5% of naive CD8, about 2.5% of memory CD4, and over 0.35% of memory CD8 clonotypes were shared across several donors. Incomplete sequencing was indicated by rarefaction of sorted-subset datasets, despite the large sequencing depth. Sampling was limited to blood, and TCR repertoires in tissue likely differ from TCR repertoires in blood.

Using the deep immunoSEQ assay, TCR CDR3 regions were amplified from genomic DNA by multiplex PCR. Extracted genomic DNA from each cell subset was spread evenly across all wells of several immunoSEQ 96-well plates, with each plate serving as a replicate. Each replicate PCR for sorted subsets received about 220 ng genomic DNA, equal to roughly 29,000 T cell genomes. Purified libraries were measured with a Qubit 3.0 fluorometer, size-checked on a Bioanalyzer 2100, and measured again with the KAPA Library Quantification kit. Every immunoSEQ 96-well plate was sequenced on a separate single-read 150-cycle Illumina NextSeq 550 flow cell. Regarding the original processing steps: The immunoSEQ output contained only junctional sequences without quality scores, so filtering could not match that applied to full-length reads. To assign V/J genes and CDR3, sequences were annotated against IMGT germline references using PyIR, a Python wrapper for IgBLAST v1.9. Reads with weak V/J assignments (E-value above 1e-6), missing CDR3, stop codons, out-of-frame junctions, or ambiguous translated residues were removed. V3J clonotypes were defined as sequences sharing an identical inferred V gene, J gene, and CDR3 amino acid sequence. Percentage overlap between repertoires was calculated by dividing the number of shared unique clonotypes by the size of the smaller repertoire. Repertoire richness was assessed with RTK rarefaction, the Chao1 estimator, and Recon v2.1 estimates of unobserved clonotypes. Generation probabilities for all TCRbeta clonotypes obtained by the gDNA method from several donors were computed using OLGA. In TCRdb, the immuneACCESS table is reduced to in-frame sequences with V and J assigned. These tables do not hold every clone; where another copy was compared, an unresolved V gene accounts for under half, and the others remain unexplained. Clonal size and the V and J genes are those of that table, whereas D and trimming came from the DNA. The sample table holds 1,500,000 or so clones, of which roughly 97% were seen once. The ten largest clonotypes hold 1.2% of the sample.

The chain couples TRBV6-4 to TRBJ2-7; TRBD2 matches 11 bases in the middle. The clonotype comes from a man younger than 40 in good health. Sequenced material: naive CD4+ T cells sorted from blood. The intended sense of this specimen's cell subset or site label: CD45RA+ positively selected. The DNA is TGTGCCAGCAGCCACACTAGCGGGGGTTCCTACGAGCAGTACTTC. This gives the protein CASSHTSGGSYEQYF.